This passage covers 17 T cell receptor beta chains from one sample sequenced in a study of TIL therapy for anti-PD-1-resistant metastatic lung cancer. The time point: pre-treatment sample, taken before nivolumab and TIL therapy. The immunoSEQ assay was v3. Measured with immunoSEQ multiplex PCR; TCRdb has only the in-frame clones, and not every one. This sample carries tens of thousands of clones, 80% to 90% of them seen once, and the ten largest clones take 4.5% to 6%. Sequenced here: blood, sampled at baseline. These receptors originate from a person between 25 and 80 years old with non-small cell lung cancer.

The V and J genes are TRBV6-1 and TRBJ2-1, with 7 bases aligning to TRBD1. There are 16 residues in the CDR3. Germline CDR1 reads MNHNS; CDR2 reads SASEGT. With 3 bases clipped from V and 5 bases from J, the junction kept 10 bases outside the gene matches. The CDR3 DNA sequence: TGTGCCAGCAGTGACTACGACAGGGCCGCTGACAATGAGCAGTTCTTC. It is translated as CASSDYDRAADNEQFF.

This clone was observed once. This chain links TRBV2 with TRBJ1-6; 9 bases fit TRBD1. The V and J ends lost 6 bases and 8 bases, in that order; junction bases with no gene match: 8. The CDR3 is 15 residues long. Germline CDR1 and CDR2: SNHLY and FYNNEI. The CDR3 region is CASRVDRGRDSPLHF. In DNA form, the CDR3 reads TGTGCCAGCAGGGTGGACAGGGGCAGGGATTCACCCCTCCACTTT.

J is TRBJ1-1 and V is TRBV7-8; D uncertain. The V and J ends lost 3 bases and 2 bases respectively, with 7 bases between them. In germline, CDR1 is SGHVS, CDR2 FQNEAQ. There are 13 residues in the CDR3. For the CDR3, the DNA is TGTGCCAGCAGCTTCAGGATTAACACTGAAGCTTTCTTT. Residues: CASSFRINTEAFF.

This chain joins TRBV4-1 and TRBJ2-1; 9 bases are shared with TRBD2. Germline CDR1 is MGHRA and CDR2 is YSYEKL. Trimming removed 0 bases from V and 10 bases from J; junction bases left unmatched: 7. The CDR3 loop spans 15 amino acids. The CDR3 region has the DNA TGCGCCAGCAGCCAAGATGCTGCGGGGGGGCGGGAGCAGTTCTTC. It is translated as CASSQDAAGGREQFF.

Here the CDR3 DNA reads TGCGCCAGCAGCTTCGGAGGGGGCGGGTATGGCTACACCTTC. This gives the protein CASSFGGGGYGYTF. V gene TRBV5-1 combines with J gene TRBJ1-2; 7 bases agree with TRBD1. Germline V lookup: CDR1 SGHRS, CDR2 YFSETQ. With V trimmed by 2 bases and J by 5 bases, 6 bases remained unmatched. There are 14 residues in the CDR3.

The rearrangement uses TRBV19 and TRBJ2-1, with D possibly TRBD2 on 6 matching bases. In germline, CDR1 is LNHDA, CDR2 SQIVND (reference sequence). The CDR3 totals 16 residues. The V end was cut by 0 bases, the J end by 2 bases, with 11 bases between. This CDR3 reads CASSIDHAGTYNEQFF. The CDR3, as DNA: TGTGCCAGTAGTATAGACCACGCGGGAACCTACAATGAGCAGTTCTTC.

The V and J genes are TRBV6-1 and TRBJ1-2, with D tentatively TRBD1 (6 bases). The CDR3 runs to 16 residues. Per the germline V gene, CDR1 is MNHNS and CDR2 is SASEGT. Trimming cost V 2 bases and J 3 bases, with 16 bases left between them. The CDR3 loop reads CASSERGYRADYGYTF. CDR3 nucleotide sequence: TGTGCCAGCAGTGAAAGGGGGTACAGGGCGGACTATGGCTACACCTTC.

V gene TRBV29-1 combines with J gene TRBJ2-7, with TRBD1 matching 9 bases. The J call may not be correct, given that the DNA end is closer to TRBJ2-5. This CDR3 contains 13 residues. The V gene's germline CDR1 is SQVTM and CDR2 ANQGSEA. CDR3 sequence: CSVVDRGATTQYF. The DNA of the CDR3 is TGCAGCGTTGTTGACAGGGGGGCTACGACCCAGTACTTC.

This chain links TRBV18 with TRBJ2-2; 7 positions agree with TRBD1. Germline V gene sequence: CDR1 KGHSH, CDR2 LQKENI. This CDR3 comprises 18 residues. V lost 2 bases, J lost 4 bases, and 13 bases stayed unmatched. CDR3 in DNA: TGTGCCAGCTCACCAAGGACAGGACAAAAGTCCGGCACCGGGGAGCTGTTTTTT. Translated: CASSPRTGQKSGTGELFF.

V gene TRBV18 combines with J gene TRBJ1-2; 9 bases are shared with TRBD1. The CDR3 length is 15 residues. The trim removed 8 bases at V and 0 bases at J, leaving 7 bases unmatched. Germline values: CDR1 KGHSH, CDR2 LQKENI. CDR3 residues: CASTRTGEPNYGYTF. The CDR3 DNA is TGTGCCAGCACGAGGACAGGGGAACCTAACTATGGCTACACCTTC.

The chain carries TRBV7-3 and TRBJ2-1; 7 bases are a match to TRBD2. The CDR3 has 15 amino acids. V gave up 0 bases and J gave up 5 bases; unmatched junction bases: 4. The germline V gene has CDR1 SGHTA and CDR2 FQGTGA. The CDR3 region is CASSLTSGVNNEQFF. CDR3 nucleotides: TGTGCCAGCAGCTTAACCAGCGGGGTAAACAATGAGCAGTTCTTC. The full variable domain, with the rest looked up from reference TRBV7-3 and TRBJ2-1, is GAGVSQTPSNKVTEKGKYVELRCDPISGHTALYWYRQSLGQGPEFLIYFQGTGAADDSGLPNDRFFAVRPEGSVSTLKIQRTERGDSAVYLCASSLTSGVNNEQFFGPGTRLTVL.

The chain combines TRBV28 with TRBJ2-5; no definite D call. The germline CDR1 and CDR2 sequences are MDHEN and SYDVKM. The CDR3 spans 16 residues. V lost 0 bases, J lost 5 bases, and 16 bases lay in between. CDR3 sequence (DNA): TGTGCCAGCAGTTTATGGGCAAGAAAAAAGCAGGAGACCCAGTACTTC. It codes for CASSLWARKKQETQYF.

The chain's CDR3 is CASSLLTVNNQPQHF. Here the CDR3 DNA reads TGTGCCAGCAGTTTGTTGACAGTAAACAATCAGCCCCAGCATTTT. The chain combines TRBV28 with TRBJ1-5; TRBD1 might be the D (5 bases). This CDR3 contains 15 residues. The germline V gene encodes CDR1 MDHEN and CDR2 SYDVKM. Between the trimmed V and J ends, which lost 3 bases and 3 bases, there was a span of 12 bases.

The CDR3 here is CASRSGRAGELFF. The CDR3 coding sequence is TGTGCCAGCAGGAGCGGGAGGGCCGGGGAGCTGTTTTTT. The chain combines TRBV14 with TRBJ2-2, with 10 bases aligning to TRBD2. CDR3 length: 13 amino acids. Losses at the gene ends were 6 bases for V and 6 bases for J; bases not matched to a gene: 1. Germline lookup yields CDR1 SGHDN and CDR2 FVKESK.

This clone was detected a few times. The V and J genes are TRBV5-4 and TRBJ2-2; weak D call: TRBD1 (6 bases). CDR1 and CDR2 from the germline V gene are SGHNT and YYREEE (reference sequence). There are 14 residues in the CDR3. With 4 bases removed from V and 4 bases from J, the gap between germline ends came to 11 bases. The CDR3 region is CASSRQDGTGELFF. CDR3 coding DNA: TGTGCCAGCAGCCGACAGGACGGCACCGGGGAGCTGTTTTTT.

This clone counts as medium-sized. The J gene is TRBJ1-6, the V gene TRBV19; D possibly corresponds to TRBD1 (5 bases). V dropped 3 bases and J dropped 5 bases, with 14 bases sitting between them. The V gene's germline CDR1 is LNHDA and CDR2 SQIVND (reference sequence). This CDR3 is built from 16 residues. CDR3 residues: CASSILPTDNNSPLHF. CDR3 DNA sequence: TGTGCCAGTAGTATTCTGCCGACAGACAATAATTCACCCCTCCACTTT.

This clone was detected only once. V usage is TRBV28 and J usage is TRBJ2-3, with D possibly TRBD2 on 5 matching bases. Germline CDR1 reads MDHEN; CDR2 reads SYDVKM. The CDR3 runs to 15 residues. Trimming removed 6 bases at V and 2 bases at J, with 15 bases between. The CDR3: CASSPDGLLTDTQYF. CDR3 coding DNA: TGTGCCAGCAGCCCGGATGGACTTCTCACAGATACGCAGTATTTT.